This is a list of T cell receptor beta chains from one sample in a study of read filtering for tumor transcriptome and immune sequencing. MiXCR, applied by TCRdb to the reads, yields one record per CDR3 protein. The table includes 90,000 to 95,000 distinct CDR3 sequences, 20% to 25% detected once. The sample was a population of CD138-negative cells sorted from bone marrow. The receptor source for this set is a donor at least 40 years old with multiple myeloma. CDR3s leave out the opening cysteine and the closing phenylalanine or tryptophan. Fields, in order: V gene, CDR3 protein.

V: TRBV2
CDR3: ASTYGQGATEAF

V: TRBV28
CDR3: ASSSLGGVPSYEQY

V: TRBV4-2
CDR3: ASSQEWNWVRDSYNEQF

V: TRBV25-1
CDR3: ASSEGSGASNTEAF

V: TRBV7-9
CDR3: ASSLEYTLYNEQF

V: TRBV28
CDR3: ASSFRVVGYGYT

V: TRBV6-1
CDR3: ASRTGGQAQY

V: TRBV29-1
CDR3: STRVAGGRPF

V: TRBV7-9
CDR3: ASSPRGQGGYGYT

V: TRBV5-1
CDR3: ASSRDQGVQETQY

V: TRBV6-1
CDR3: ASSPLRGHLNTGELF

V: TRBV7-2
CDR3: ASTRGGGTDTQY

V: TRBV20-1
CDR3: SARRQNTEAF

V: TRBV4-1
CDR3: ASSQDTSSYEQY

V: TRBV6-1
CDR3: ASSEVRSNTEAF

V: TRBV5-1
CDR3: ASSLAREGVTDTQY

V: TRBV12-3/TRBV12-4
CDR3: ASGGGGLEQF

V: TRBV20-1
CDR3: SARSKSGGNQETQY

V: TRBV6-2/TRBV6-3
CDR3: ASSSRRRNNEQF

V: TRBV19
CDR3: ASSTRTVHTEAF

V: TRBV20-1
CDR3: SARDRVSGELF

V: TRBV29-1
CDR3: GVAAGHTDTQY

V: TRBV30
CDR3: AWSVQGYTEAF

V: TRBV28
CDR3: ASSLWRDSNQPQH